The 18 T cell receptor beta chains listed next were all sequenced from one sample in a study of blood T cell repertoires in COVID-19. The assay was immunoSEQ multiplex PCR, and TCRdb's table has in-frame clones only and misses some. The sample includes 330,000 or so clones, more than 75% of them seen just once. The material sequenced was PBMCs or T cells enriched from blood (not recorded which). The receptors originated from a middle-aged man in a cohort exposed to, infected with or recovered from COVID-19 (not recorded which).

The gene calls are TRBV4-2 and TRBJ1-5, with 9 nucleotides matching TRBD1. Germline values: CDR1 LGHNA, CDR2 YNFKEQ. The CDR3 sequence is 18 residues long. J lost 0 bases, V lost 2 bases, and 8 bases had no gene match. The CDR3 nucleotides are TGTGCCAGCAGCCAACATCTGACAGGGGGGTATAGCAATCAGCCCCAGCATTTT. Translated, it gives CASSQHLTGGYSNQPQHF.

The chain combines TRBV18 with TRBJ1-2; TRBD1 matches 7 bases. The CDR3 sequence is 15 residues long. Germline-derived CDR1 and CDR2 are KGHSH and LQKENI. The J segment lost 6 bases and the V segment lost 4 bases, leaving 11 bases of the junction unmatched. CDR3 coding DNA: TGTGCCAGCTCACAACGACAGGACAGGTTCCATGGCTACACCTTC. Translated: CASSQRQDRFHGYTF.

This clone was seen more than once but under ten times. The chain employs TRBV5-1 and TRBJ2-4; 10 bases fit TRBD1. CDR1 SGHRS and CDR2 YFSETQ come from the germline V gene. V shed 3 bases and J 0 bases; nucleotides not matched to a gene: 3. CDR3 length: 16 residues. The CDR3 here is CASSSGQGKAKNIQYF. As DNA, the CDR3 is TGCGCCAGCAGCTCGGGACAGGGGAAAGCCAAAAACATTCAGTACTTC.

The chain carries TRBV7-2 and TRBJ2-1; 12 bases are a match to TRBD2. CDR1 and CDR2 (germline): SGHTA, FQGNSA. The length of the CDR3 is 15 residues. V gave up 5 bases and J gave up 8 bases; unmatched junction bases: 7. CDR3 region: CASSLLAGGRDEQFF. Here the CDR3 DNA reads TGTGCCAGCAGCCTACTAGCGGGAGGACGGGATGAGCAGTTCTTC.

The gene calls are TRBV11-1 and TRBJ1-1; D is unclear. This CDR3 comprises 15 residues. Germline CDR1 reads SGHAT; CDR2 reads FQDESV (reference sequence). Deletions cut 1 base from V and 4 bases from J, with 13 bases between. The DNA of the CDR3 is TGTGCCAGCAGCTTAGGAGTCACGAGGGCCACTGAAGCTTTCTTT. Translating it yields CASSLGVTRATEAFF.

The J gene is TRBJ1-2, the V gene TRBV7-9, with D perhaps TRBD1 (5 bases). The CDR3 is made up of 15 amino acids. Germline CDR1 reads SEHNR; CDR2 reads FQNEAQ (reference sequence). V gave up 1 base and J gave up 4 bases, with 13 bases separating them. CDR3 region: CASSLGGEDIYGYTF. For the CDR3, the DNA is TGTGCCAGCAGCTTAGGGGGGGAGGATATCTATGGCTACACCTTC.

The chain joins TRBV5-1 to TRBJ2-7, with 15 positions matching TRBD2. V shed 4 bases and J 2 bases; nucleotides not matched to a gene: 4. The germline V gene encodes CDR1 SGHRS and CDR2 YFSETQ. This CDR3 has 16 residues. The CDR3 nucleotides are TGCGCCAGCAGCAGGACTAGCGGGAGGGCCACCTACGAGCAGTACTTC. This encodes CASSRTSGRATYEQYF.

This clone appeared once. The chain combines TRBV5-1 with TRBJ2-5, with a tentative D call TRBD1 (5 bases). V was pared by 7 bases and J by 1 base, with 11 bases between. The germline gives CDR1 SGHRS, CDR2 YFSETQ. This CDR3 has 13 residues. Written as DNA, the CDR3 is TGCGCCAGCCGTGCAGGGTCCCAAGAGACCCAGTACTTC. It yields the protein CASRAGSQETQYF.

The V and J genes are TRBV5-1 and TRBJ2-7; 8 bases match TRBD1. Germline lookup yields CDR1 SGHRS and CDR2 YFSETQ. The CDR3 length is 14 residues. The V segment lost 0 bases and the J segment 7 bases; nucleotides outside the gene matches: 6. The CDR3, as DNA: TGCGCCAGCAGCTTGGATCAGGGGGCTTTTGAGCAGTACTTC. It encodes CASSLDQGAFEQYF.

This clone was seen only once. The rearrangement uses TRBV14 and TRBJ2-3; D may be TRBD1 (6 bases). Per the germline V gene, CDR1 is SGHDN and CDR2 is FVKESK. V was pared by 9 bases and J by 3 bases, with 13 bases between. The CDR3 has 13 amino acids. CDR3 protein: CASRGGSTDTQYF. The CDR3 nucleotides read TGTGCCAGTCGAGGGGGTAGTACAGATACGCAGTATTTT.

The CDR3 coding sequence is TGTGCCAGCAGTCCACCCCGGACAGGGGGCGGGGGGCCCCAGCATTTT. It translates to CASSPPRTGGGGPQHF. The gene calls are TRBV28 and TRBJ1-5, with 11 positions matching TRBD1. The CDR3 totals 16 residues. CDR1 and CDR2 from the germline V gene are MDHEN and SYDVKM. Trimming took 5 bases from V and 9 from J; bases not matched to a gene: 12.

V is TRBV19 and J is TRBJ1-2; 8 bases line up with TRBD1. Germline CDR1 reads LNHDA; CDR2 reads SQIVND (reference sequence). J gave up 4 bases and V 8 bases, and 6 bases lay outside the gene matches. The CDR3 spans 13 residues. The CDR3 nucleotides read TGTGCCAGTCGGACAGGGCCTAGCTATGGCTACACCTTC. It translates to CASRTGPSYGYTF.

This sequence joins TRBV19 and TRBJ2-5; 10 positions agree with TRBD2. The germline CDR1 and CDR2 sequences are LNHDA and SQIVND (reference sequence). This CDR3 has 15 residues. Unmatched junction bases numbered 2, after V lost 1 base and J lost 3 bases. The CDR3 region has the DNA TGTGCCAGTAGTATAGGCAGCGGGAGGGAAGAGACCCAGTACTTC. It translates to CASSIGSGREETQYF.

This chain links TRBV29-1 with TRBJ1-1, with TRBD1 as a possible D gene (5 bases). V lost 5 bases and J 3 bases, leaving 13 bases between the germline ends. The V gene's germline CDR1 is SQVTM and CDR2 ANQGSEA. This CDR3 has 13 residues. Here the CDR3 reads CSVTGRAHTEAFF. The CDR3 DNA is TGCAGCGTTACAGGCAGGGCCCACACTGAAGCTTTCTTT.

CDR3 residues: CASSARQTNQPQHF. DNA of the CDR3: TGTGCCAGCAGTGCACGACAGACCAATCAGCCCCAGCATTTT. The rearrangement links TRBV28 to TRBJ1-5, with D tentatively TRBD1 (5 bases). The CDR3 totals 14 residues. CDR1 MDHEN and CDR2 SYDVKM come from the germline V gene. Trimming took 5 bases from V and 3 from J, leaving 11 bases between them.

This chain links TRBV9 with TRBJ2-7; D is uncertain. The V end lost 4 bases, the J end lost 5 bases, and 13 bases lay between the germline ends. The CDR3 loop spans 13 amino acids. The germline V gene encodes CDR1 SGDLS and CDR2 YYNGEE. CDR3 DNA: TGTGCCAGCAGCCCGGGTGGATGGAACGAGCAGTACTTC. Its protein product is CASSPGGWNEQYF.

The chain has TRBV7-2 and TRBJ2-1; 10 bases fit TRBD2. Germline-derived CDR1 and CDR2 are SGHTA and FQGNSA. With V trimmed by 2 bases and J by 5 bases, 3 bases remained unmatched. The CDR3 sequence is 15 residues long. The DNA for the CDR3 is TGTGCCAGCAGCTTACGGACTAGCGGACACAATGAGCAGTTCTTC. This sequence encodes CASSLRTSGHNEQFF.

The genes are TRBV6-1 and TRBJ1-4; TRBD1 matches 9 bases. CDR1 is MNHNS and CDR2 is SASEGT in the germline V gene. Trimming cost V 3 bases and J 8 bases; bases outside gene matches: 10. This CDR3 spans 16 amino acids. The CDR3 protein is CASSEAGTGSWEKLFF. The DNA of the CDR3 is TGTGCCAGCAGTGAGGCCGGGACAGGGTCTTGGGAAAAACTGTTTTTT.